This section outlines one T cell receptor (beta chain) sequence together with its context. There is no known antigen for this receptor. Base qualities are missing; no much larger clone stands one base away. The intended sense of this specimen's time point label: week 47, end of study. A 20-mer mutant IDH1 peptide at 300 micrograms in Montanide made up each vaccine dose, which was injected subcutaneously together with topical imiquimod. Patients received eight vaccinations in weeks 1, 3, 5, 7, 11, 15, 19 and 23, corresponding to visits V03 through V10. Donors had newly diagnosed WHO grade 3 or 4 IDH1-mutant astrocytomas with loss of nuclear ATRX. The samples were drawn from NOA16, a multicentre, single-arm, open-label phase I trial in Germany that tested a mutant IDH1 peptide vaccine in humans for the first time. Genomic DNA for TCRB sequencing was extracted from EDTA blood using the DNeasy Blood and Tissue Kit.

Reading the germline V gene (reference sequence) gives CDR1 SEHNR and CDR2 FQNEAQ. Trimming removed 1 base from V and 4 bases from J; the gene matches leave 8 bases unexplained. The CDR3 holds 17 amino acids from the cysteine to the phenylalanine. Solely the CDR3 DNA is kept, with 51 bases framed from the first base. These data originate in a study of a mutant IDH1 vaccine in newly diagnosed glioma (dated by TCRdb to about 2021). For the wider study: Vaccination started 4-6 weeks after radiotherapy alone, or was given together with temozolomide cycles in the groups whose treatment included chemotherapy. Of the 30 or so patients who were treated, approximately 62% were male and roughly 38% were female, and the mean age was approximately 40 years. The week-35 safety follow-up took place at visit V12, and the week-47 end of study took place at visit V13. Before enrollment, patients had received standard therapy of radiotherapy alone, temozolomide alone, or radiochemotherapy with temozolomide; most received the combination. Six visits were used for peripheral blood collection: V03 (baseline), V05, V07, V10, V12 and V13. For exploratory analyses, approximately 25 treated patients had longitudinal TCRB deep sequencing done wherever samples were available.

General study outcomes and caveats: Selection of PBMC samples for TCRB deep sequencing was based on availability. Pseudoprogression seemed to be unrelated to changes in the top peripheral T cell clonotypes found by TCRB sequencing. Immune responses induced by the vaccine were seen in 90% to 95% of patients across multiple MHC alleles. The authors stated that sample limitations prevented analyses of patient blood samples from being reproduced.

Receptor libraries were prepared by the immunoSEQ multiplex PCR assay. Rearranged TCR beta chain sequences were amplified using the hsTCRB Kit according to the manufacturer's protocol. An Illumina MiSeq was used to sequence the TCRB libraries. Per the source publication's procedure: Demultiplexing, trimming and gene mapping were performed with the kit vendor's proprietary platform. What TCRdb holds here is the immuneACCESS table cut down to in-frame rearrangements. Part of the clones is not present; checked against another copy, under half of the missing clones reflect an unresolved V gene, and the others are unexplained. V, J and clone size reflect that table, while D and trimming were determined from the DNA. This sample comprises about 50,000 clones, roughly 80% of them detected only once. The top ten clones comprise 3.5% to 4.5% of the sample.

This clonotype was sampled from a woman in her 30s with glioma. Some clones in this sample may be carry-over from other donors' samples. The V and J segments used are TRBV7-9 and TRBJ2-3, and 10 bases in between align with TRBD2. The sample here was PBMCs, taken from a glioma patient whose treatment included an IDH1 peptide vaccine. DNA sequence: TGTGCCAGCAGCTTAGGAGCAGCGGGAGGGTCGGCAGATACGCAGTATTTT. The translation is CASSLGAAGGSADTQYF. With the portions outside the CDR3 filled from the reference TRBV7-9 and TRBJ2-3 genes, the complete variable region becomes DTGVSQNPRHKITKRGQNVTFRCDPISEHNRLYWYRQTLGQGPEFLTYFQNEAQLEKSRLLSDRFSAERPKGSFSTLEIQRTEQGDSAMYLCASSLGAAGGSADTQYFGPGTRLTVL.